Detailed here is one T cell receptor beta chain. This entry is derived from a study of beta chain features in type 1 diabetes. Expressed TCRB transcripts were sequenced, since all the RNA that had been isolated was reverse transcribed. Sequencing used immunoSEQ multiplex PCR; TCRdb keeps in-frame clones, though not all of them. The data contain fewer than 65,000 clones, around three fifths of them singletons. The CDR3 length is 19 residues. J was trimmed by 0 bases and V by 6 bases; bases with no gene match: 14. Germline V gene lookup returns CDR1 LNHNV and CDR2 YYDKDF (reference sequence). The TCR was taken from a young woman in good health. J is TRBJ2-4 and V is TRBV15; TRBD2 aligns across 10 bases. Sample: Tregs from blood. In DNA, the CDR3 is TGTGCCACCAGGGTTTCTACTAGCGGGGCACCCCTAGCCAAAAACATTCAGTACTTC. It yields the protein CATRVSTSGAPLAKNIQYF. Supplemented by reference TRBV15 and TRBJ2-4, the full variable domain reads DAMVIQNPRYQVTQFGKPVTLSCSQTLNHNVMYWYQQKSSQAPKLLFHYYDKDFNNEADTPDNFQSRRPNTSFCFLDIRSPGLGDTAMYLCATRVSTSGAPLAKNIQYFGAGTRLSVL.